This T cell receptor (beta chain) originates from a study of CD8 T cells in ankylosing spondylitis. The study's findings and limits: Seemingly distinctive of ankylosing spondylitis blood was a TCR beta motif formed by eight highly homologous variants.

Germline V lookup: CDR1 SGHTA, CDR2 FQGNSA. The CDR3 contains 16 residues. Deletions cut 4 bases from V and 3 bases from J, with 16 bases between. 5'-RACE, quantitative and with molecular barcodes, yielded the TCR beta libraries. MiXCR, applied by TCRdb to the 5' RACE reads, yields one record per CDR3 protein. The repertoire holds under 300,000 distinct CDR3 sequences, with around 10% as singletons. In regard to this clonotype: Its antigen is unknown.

This TCR came from a male donor with ankylosing spondylitis or in good health (not recorded which). The chain employs TRBV7-2 and TRBJ2-1; D may be TRBD1 or TRBD2 (5 bases each). Material for sequencing was blood, either unsorted or a sorted T cell fraction (not recorded which). As DNA, the CDR3 is TGTGCCAGCAGCTCAAGGGGAGCCGGACTCTACAATGAGCAGTTCTTC. This gives the protein CASSSRGAGLYNEQFF.